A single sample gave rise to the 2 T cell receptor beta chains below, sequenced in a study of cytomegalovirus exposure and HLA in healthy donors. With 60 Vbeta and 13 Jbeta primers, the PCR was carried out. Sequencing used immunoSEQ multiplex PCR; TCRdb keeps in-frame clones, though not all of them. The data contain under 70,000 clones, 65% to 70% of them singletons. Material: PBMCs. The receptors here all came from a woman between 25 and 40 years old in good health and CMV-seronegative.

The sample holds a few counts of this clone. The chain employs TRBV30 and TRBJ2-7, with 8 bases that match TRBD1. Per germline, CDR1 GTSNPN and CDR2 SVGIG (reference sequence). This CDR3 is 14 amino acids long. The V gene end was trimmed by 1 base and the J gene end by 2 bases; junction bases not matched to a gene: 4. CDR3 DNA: TGTGCCTGGAGTGAGGGACAGGCGGCCTACGAGCAGTACTTC. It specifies CAWSEGQAAYEQYF.

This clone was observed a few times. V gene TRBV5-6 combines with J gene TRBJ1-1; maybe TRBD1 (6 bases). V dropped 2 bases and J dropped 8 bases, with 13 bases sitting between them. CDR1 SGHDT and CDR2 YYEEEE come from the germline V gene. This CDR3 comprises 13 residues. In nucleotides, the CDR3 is TGTGCCAGCAGCTTTTCCGTGGGGACAGAAGCTTTCTTT. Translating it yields CASSFSVGTEAFF.